This TCR beta chain was found in a study of blood T cell repertoires in COVID-19. Trimming left V 1 base short and J 0 bases short, with 9 bases between. Germline V gives CDR1 MGHRA, CDR2 YSYEKL. The CDR3 runs 15 residues. This clone came up a few times. TCRdb's table, derived via immunoSEQ multiplex PCR, lists solely in-frame clones and lacks some. The profile shows about 120,000 clones, 81% of them singletons. The source is a woman aged 45-60 years with acute or convalescent COVID-19. This rearrangement joins TRBV4-1 to TRBJ1-2; TRBD1 might be the D (6 bases). Sequencing was done on a sample of peripheral blood. CDR3 residues: CASSQGTATNYGYTF. CDR3 nucleotide sequence: TGCGCCAGCAGCCAAGGGACAGCTACTAACTATGGCTACACCTTC.